This entry is about one T cell receptor beta chain. Its antigen is currently unknown. The source of the sample is a study of cytotoxic CD8 clonotypes in ibrutinib-treated CLL. Study results and caveats: Public clonotypes, found uncommonly, either contracted or stayed stable on treatment.

Generated by immunoSEQ multiplex PCR, the TCRdb table keeps only in-frame clones and is missing some. Of about 97,000 clones listed, roughly three quarters are singletons. V gave up 7 bases and J gave up 4 bases, with 11 bases separating them. In germline, CDR1 is MNHNY, CDR2 SVGAGI (reference sequence). This CDR3 contains 12 residues. The sequenced sample was PBMCs, obtained after 24 months of ibrutinib treatment. The chain employs TRBV6-6 and TRBJ2-7; D gene ambiguous. The sequence came from a human donor with chronic lymphocytic leukemia. The CDR3 nucleotides read TGTGCCAGCATAGACCCGTATTACGAGCAGTACTTC. This translates into CASIDPYYEQYF.